Following are 32 T cell receptor beta chains from one sample sequenced in a study of CD8+CD57+ T cells in acquired aplastic anemia. Previously, flow cytometry had revealed CD8+CD57+ cell expansion in the patients chosen for sequencing. TCR beta VDJ and CDR3 profiling used genomic DNA as template. Each CDR3 protein is one row after TCRdb ran MiXCR on the reads. This repertoire shows a few hundred thousand distinct CDR3 sequences, under 40% found once; its top ten account for roughly 0.89%. The sequenced material came from sorted CD4+, CD8+, or CD8+CD57+ T cells (not recorded which) from PBMCs. These TCRs come from a human donor with aplastic anemia.

This clonotype has just a few counts. The rearrangement joins TRBV19 to TRBJ2-1, with 11 bases fitting TRBD2. The CDR3 runs to 16 residues. V shed 4 bases, J shed 5 bases, and the junction held 7 bases outside the gene matches. Germline loops: CDR1 LNHDA, CDR2 SQIVND (reference sequence). The CDR3 loop is CASSKPGLAGNNEQFF. The DNA for the CDR3 is TGTGCCAGTAGTAAACCCGGACTAGCGGGTAACAATGAGCAGTTCTTC.

This clonotype was found a few times. The chain couples TRBV7-9 to TRBJ1-1; the D gene is possibly TRBD1 (5 bases). This CDR3 contains 15 residues. V lost 3 bases to trimming and J lost 2 bases, with 13 bases between them. Germline assignment: CDR1 SEHNR and CDR2 FQNEAQ (reference sequence). For the CDR3, the DNA is TGTGCCAGCAGCTTTTGGAGGGACTCAAACACTGAAGCTTTCTTT. It encodes CASSFWRDSNTEAFF. The variable domain in full, completed from reference TRBV7-9 and TRBJ1-1, reads DTGVSQNPRHKITKRGQNVTFRCDPISEHNRLYWYRQTLGQGPEFLTYFQNEAQLEKSRLLSDRFSAERPKGSFSTLEIQRTEQGDSAMYLCASSFWRDSNTEAFFGQGTRLTVV.

This clonotype was detected many times. CDR3 sequence: CASSEGTGPVNEQYF. The CDR3 DNA sequence: TGTGCCAGCAGTGAAGGGACGGGGCCAGTCAACGAGCAGTACTTC. The V gene is TRBV2, the J gene TRBJ2-7, with D perhaps assigned TRBD1 or TRBD2 (5 bases each). Germline CDR1 reads SNHLY; CDR2 reads FYNNEI. This CDR3 comprises 15 residues. The V end was cut by 1 base, the J end by 5 bases, with 15 bases between.

This clonotype was seen a few times. V gene TRBV4-2 combines with J gene TRBJ2-1; 7 bases are shared with TRBD1. Germline CDR1 reads LGHNA; CDR2 reads YNFKEQ. The CDR3 spans 14 residues. V lost 5 bases, J lost 11 bases, and 12 bases stayed unmatched. CDR3 region: CASSFGTVQNKQFF. DNA of the CDR3: TGTGCCAGCAGCTTTGGGACAGTACAAAACAAGCAGTTCTTC.

This clonotype has ten or more counts. This rearrangement joins TRBV19 to TRBJ1-2; perhaps TRBD1 as D (5 bases). The CDR3 totals 15 residues. CDR1 and CDR2 from the germline V gene are LNHDA and SQIVND (reference sequence). The ends were cut back, 5 bases at V and 4 bases at J, with 17 bases in the middle. The CDR3 nucleotides read TGTGCCAGTAGTCCTTATGGGGGAGGGATCTATGGCTACACCTTC. Translation gives CASSPYGGGIYGYTF. The full variable domain, its missing parts supplied by reference TRBV19 and TRBJ1-2, is DGGITQSPKYLFRKEGQNVTLSCEQNLNHDAMYWYRQDPGQGLRLIYYSQIVNDFQKGDIAEGYSVSREKKESFPLTVTSAQKNPTAFYLCASSPYGGGIYGYTFGSGTRLTVV.

The V gene is TRBV6-2 or TRBV6-3, the J gene TRBJ1-2; D is undetermined. The germline V and J ends were trimmed by 7 bases and 0 bases, with 15 bases remaining between them. Germline V gene lookup returns CDR1 MNHEY and CDR2 SVGEGT. The CDR3 has 15 residues. Here the CDR3 reads CASTSDIWSNYGYTF. The CDR3 region has the DNA TGTGCCAGCACCTCCGACATTTGGTCTAACTATGGCTACACCTTC.

The CDR3 sequence: CASTLGGNSPLHF. The CDR3 DNA is TGTGCCAGCACACTAGGGGGGAATTCACCCCTCCACTTT. This chain connects TRBV2 to TRBJ1-6; a weak D match, TRBD1 (6 bases). The CDR3 sequence is 13 residues long. Trimming removed 7 bases from V and 7 bases from J, with 11 bases in between. Germline V lookup: CDR1 SNHLY, CDR2 FYNNEI.

This clonotype has a count of ten or more. The chain combines TRBV2 with TRBJ1-5, with no clear D. CDR1 is SNHLY and CDR2 is FYNNEI in the germline V gene. V lost 4 bases to trimming and J lost 0 bases, with 7 bases between them. This CDR3 region has 14 residues. This CDR3 is CASSGGNSNQPQHF. For the CDR3, the DNA is TGTGCCAGCAGTGGAGGGAATAGCAATCAGCCCCAGCATTTT.

This clonotype appeared many times. The CDR3 here is CATSMEAGSFNQPQHF. The DNA of the CDR3 is TGTGCCACCAGCATGGAGGCAGGTAGTTTCAATCAGCCCCAGCATTTT. This rearrangement joins TRBV15 to TRBJ1-5; D is uncertain. V shed 4 bases and J shed 3 bases, with 16 bases lying between them. This CDR3 comprises 16 residues. CDR1 and CDR2 from the germline V gene are LNHNV and YYDKDF (reference sequence).

The table lists this clonotype with a few counts. This chain uses TRBV6-1 with TRBJ2-2; a possible D gene is TRBD2 (5 bases). CDR3 size: 12 residues. CDR1 is MNHNS, CDR2 SASEGT, per germline. V was shortened by 3 bases and J by 8 bases, with 7 bases between the two germline ends. CDR3 DNA: TGTGCCAGCAGTGAGGGCGGGGGGGAGCTGTTTTTT. Translated: CASSEGGGELFF.

This clonotype was detected many times. V is TRBV20-1 and J is TRBJ2-7; D ambiguous. This CDR3 is 12 amino acids long. Deletions cut 3 bases from V and 2 bases from J, with 8 bases between. Germline lookup yields CDR1 DFQATT and CDR2 SNEGSKA (reference sequence). The CDR3 region has the DNA TGCAGTGCTAGTGGGCTGACCTACGAGCAGTACTTC. It yields the protein CSASGLTYEQYF.

The J gene is TRBJ2-7, the V gene TRBV19, with unresolved D. V lost 9 bases, J lost 3 bases, and 15 bases lay in between. Germline values: CDR1 LNHDA, CDR2 SQIVND (reference sequence). The CDR3 loop spans 13 amino acids. This CDR3 reads CASSPSAFYEQYF. The DNA for the CDR3 is TGTGCCAGCTCCCCCAGCGCATTCTACGAGCAGTACTTC.

This clonotype was found many times. V is TRBV29-1 and J is TRBJ2-3; 11 bases fit TRBD2. From germline, CDR1 is SQVTM and CDR2 ANQGSEA. CDR3 length: 14 amino acids. The junction had 4 bases not matched to a gene; V was cut back by 4 bases and J by 4 bases. CDR3 coding DNA: TGCAGCGTTGGACTAGCGGGACGGGCAGATACGCAGTATTTT. The encoded protein is CSVGLAGRADTQYF.

J is TRBJ2-5 and V is TRBV7-6; 8 nucleotides agree with TRBD1. V shed 5 bases and J 2 bases; nucleotides not matched to a gene: 4. In germline, CDR1 is SGHVS, CDR2 FNYEAQ. There are 14 residues in the CDR3. The CDR3 DNA is TGTGCCAGCAGCGGCGGACAGGGTCAAGAGACCCAGTACTTC. This codes for CASSGGQGQETQYF.

This clonotype was counted ten times or more. This sequence joins TRBV2 and TRBJ1-1, with D maybe TRBD1 (6 bases). This CDR3 is built from 12 residues. Trimming took 4 bases from V and 5 from J, leaving 8 bases between them. The germline gives CDR1 SNHLY, CDR2 FYNNEI. The DNA for the CDR3 is TGTGCCAGCAGTGCCCAGGGGACTGAAGCTTTCTTT. Residues: CASSAQGTEAFF.

This clonotype was detected ten times or more. The J gene is TRBJ1-6, the V gene TRBV7-2; no clear D gene. CDR3 size: 12 residues. Germline-derived CDR1 and CDR2 are SGHTA and FQGNSA. With 2 bases removed from V and 9 bases from J, the gap between germline ends came to 5 bases. CDR3 sequence reads: CASSLFSSPLHF. CDR3 nucleotides: TGTGCCAGCAGCTTATTTAGTTCACCCCTCCACTTT.

This clonotype came up a few times. The chain joins TRBV27 to TRBJ2-1; D is unresolved. With 6 bases removed from V and 4 bases from J, the gap between germline ends came to 10 bases. CDR3 length equals 13 residues. Germline CDR1 is MNHEY and CDR2 is SMNVEV (reference sequence). CDR3 in DNA: TGTGCCAGCAGCGACGGTACTTACAATGAGCAGTTCTTC. Translation gives CASSDGTYNEQFF.

The chain is built from TRBV7-8 and TRBJ2-1; no definite D call. Germline-derived CDR1 and CDR2 are SGHVS and FQNEAQ. Trimming stripped 0 bases from V and 10 bases from J, with 10 bases between. This CDR3 is built from 13 residues. CDR3 sequence: CASSLALDHEQFF. The CDR3 nucleotides are TGTGCCAGCAGCTTAGCGCTAGACCACGAGCAGTTCTTC.

The CDR3 DNA sequence: TGTGCCAGCAGTTACTCGACAAACACTGAAGCTTTCTTT. It is translated as CASSYSTNTEAFF. The chain carries TRBV2 and TRBJ1-1, with D uncertain. The CDR3 loop spans 13 amino acids. V was trimmed by 5 bases and J by 2 bases, leaving 9 bases between them. Germline V gives CDR1 SNHLY, CDR2 FYNNEI. Full variable domain (outside the CDR3, taken from reference TRBV2 and TRBJ1-1): EPEVTQTPSHQVTQMGQEVILRCVPISNHLYFYWYRQILGQKVEFLVSFYNNEISEKSEIFDDQFSVERPDGSNFTLKIRSTKLEDSAMYFCASSYSTNTEAFFGQGTRLTVV.

This clonotype was seen repeatedly, ten times or more. The chain employs TRBV7-3 and TRBJ1-2; TRBD1 might be the D (5 bases). The V and J ends lost 1 base and 3 bases respectively, with 21 bases between them. This CDR3 is built from 18 residues. Germline V gene sequence: CDR1 SGHTA, CDR2 FQGTGA. Here the CDR3 reads CASSLMGRVRPHYYGYTF. The CDR3 coding sequence is TGTGCCAGCAGCTTAATGGGCAGGGTAAGACCTCACTACTATGGCTACACCTTC. The full variable domain, with the rest looked up from reference TRBV7-3 and TRBJ1-2, is GAGVSQTPSNKVTEKGKYVELRCDPISGHTALYWYRQSLGQGPEFLIYFQGTGAADDSGLPNDRFFAVRPEGSVSTLKIQRTERGDSAVYLCASSLMGRVRPHYYGYTFGSGTRLTVV.

This clonotype was seen ten or more times. The chain uses TRBV11-2 and TRBJ1-3; D is unresolved. The CDR3 totals 16 residues. V dropped 5 bases and J dropped 0 bases, with 14 bases sitting between them. Germline assignment: CDR1 SGHAT and CDR2 FQNNGV. As DNA, the CDR3 is TGTGCCAGCAGCATGGACGGACCTAGCTCTGGAAACACCATATATTTT. It translates to CASSMDGPSSGNTIYF.

The rearrangement links TRBV7-8 to TRBJ2-3; 8 bases agree with TRBD2. Trimming at V came to 5 bases and at J to 4 bases, leaving 8 bases not matched to a gene. There are 15 residues in the CDR3. Germline assignment: CDR1 SGHVS and CDR2 FQNEAQ. Here the CDR3 reads CASSEERGYADTQYF. CDR3 in DNA: TGTGCCAGCAGCGAAGAGCGGGGGTACGCAGATACGCAGTATTTT.

At least ten counts were recorded for this clonotype. This chain links TRBV7-9 with TRBJ1-1; TRBD1 agrees at 7 bases. This CDR3 region has 15 residues. After removal of 6 bases from V and 0 bases from J, the junction contained 7 bases not matched to a gene. Germline CDR1 is SEHNR and CDR2 is FQNEAQ (reference sequence). The CDR3 loop is CASRAPGQLNTEAFF. CDR3 DNA: TGTGCCAGCAGGGCGCCGGGACAGCTGAACACTGAAGCTTTCTTT.

This clonotype came up many times. This chain uses TRBV7-9 with TRBJ1-1, with 7 bases lining up with TRBD1. Germline loops: CDR1 SEHNR, CDR2 FQNEAQ (reference sequence). Trimming at V came to 0 bases and at J to 4 bases, leaving 2 bases not matched to a gene. The CDR3 length is 14 residues. CDR3 DNA: TGTGCCAGCAGCTTAGCGACAGGGAGCACTGAAGCTTTCTTT. It specifies CASSLATGSTEAFF.

This clonotype was detected ten times or more. The chain carries TRBV7-9 and TRBJ2-3; maybe TRBD1 (6 bases). CDR3 size: 14 residues. The germline gives CDR1 SEHNR, CDR2 FQNEAQ (reference sequence). Trimming shortened V by 5 bases and J by 2 bases, and 11 bases separated the two germline ends. In nucleotides, the CDR3 is TGTGCCAGCAGCCCACGACAGGACACAGATACGCAGTATTTT. Its translation: CASSPRQDTDTQYF.

This rearrangement joins TRBV5-1 to TRBJ2-2; 7 bases are shared with TRBD1. CDR1 is SGHRS, CDR2 YFSETQ, per germline. J gave up 2 bases and V 2 bases, and 6 bases lay outside the gene matches. The CDR3 is 16 amino acids. The CDR3 here is CASSFTGTENTGELFF. For the CDR3, the DNA is TGCGCCAGCAGCTTCACCGGGACAGAAAACACCGGGGAGCTGTTTTTT.

The genes are TRBV5-1 and TRBJ1-1; possibly TRBD1 for D (6 bases). This CDR3 contains 16 residues. V was shortened by 0 bases and J by 1 base, with 13 bases between the two germline ends. Germline loops: CDR1 SGHRS, CDR2 YFSETQ. The CDR3 is CASSLAGGGSNTEAFF. CDR3 in DNA: TGCGCCAGCAGCTTGGCCGGAGGGGGGTCGAACACTGAAGCTTTCTTT.

This clonotype was detected many times. This chain links TRBV9 with TRBJ1-2, with D possibly being TRBD1 (5 bases). V lost 0 bases and J 4 bases, leaving 19 bases between the germline ends. The CDR3 runs 17 residues. The germline CDR1 and CDR2 sequences are SGDLS and YYNGEE. The CDR3 is CASSVGQVGSRGYGYTF. In DNA, the CDR3 is TGTGCCAGCAGCGTAGGGCAGGTCGGGAGTAGGGGCTATGGCTACACCTTC.

The genes are TRBV15 and TRBJ1-6; 7 nucleotides match TRBD1. The CDR3 runs 15 residues. Germline loops: CDR1 LNHNV, CDR2 YYDKDF (reference sequence). V lost 2 bases and J lost 8; bases outside the gene matches: 6. This CDR3 is CATSRPGQDYSPLHF. The CDR3 nucleotides are TGTGCCACCAGCAGACCCGGACAGGATTATTCACCCCTCCACTTT.

There are a few counts of this clonotype. The chain recombines TRBV9 with TRBJ2-7; 10 bases map to TRBD2. The germline V gene encodes CDR1 SGDLS and CDR2 YYNGEE. The CDR3 contains 18 residues. After removal of 4 bases from V and 0 bases from J, the junction contained 13 bases not matched to a gene. The CDR3 DNA reads TGTGCCAGCAGCTCATCAGGACTAGCGGAAAAGAGCTCCTACGAGCAGTACTTC. This codes for CASSSSGLAEKSSYEQYF.

This chain connects TRBV7-3 to TRBJ2-3; TRBD2 aligns across 12 bases. Germline V gives CDR1 SGHTA, CDR2 FQGTGA. CDR3 length equals 15 residues. Trimming at V came to 4 bases and at J to 4 bases, leaving 3 bases not matched to a gene. The CDR3 spells CASSSSGGAADTQYF. CDR3 bases: TGTGCCAGCAGCTCTAGCGGGGGGGCCGCAGATACGCAGTATTTT.

The chain combines TRBV12-3 or TRBV12-4 with TRBJ1-3; perhaps TRBD1 as D (6 bases). V lost 2 bases to trimming and J lost 0 bases, with 14 bases between them. The CDR3 has 17 amino acids. The CDR3 is CASSLNALGGSGNTIYF. CDR3 sequence (DNA): TGTGCCAGCAGTTTAAACGCTTTAGGGGGCTCTGGAAACACCATATATTTT.